A selection of T cell receptor beta chains follows, all from one sample in a study of blood T cells in healthy people across ages. From the 5' RACE reads, TCRdb called clonotypes with MiXCR, one entry per CDR3 protein. In the table there are hundreds of thousands of distinct CDR3 sequences, roughly 50% of which are singletons. Specimen: blood. The receptors shown here come from a man aged 55 to 70 in good health. The CDR3 runs from the conserved cysteine through the conserved F or W. The order of the fields is V gene, J gene, CDR3 protein.

v_call: TRBV12-3/TRBV12-4
j_call: TRBJ2-7
cdr3_aa: CASSRRTSGGDRRQYF

v_call: TRBV27
j_call: TRBJ2-2
cdr3_aa: CASSLARWNTGELFF

v_call: TRBV27
j_call: TRBJ2-1
cdr3_aa: CASRGLAGGRDEQFF

v_call: TRBV12-3/TRBV12-4
j_call: TRBJ2-3
cdr3_aa: CASSLVSLGDTQYF

v_call: TRBV28
j_call: TRBJ1-2
cdr3_aa: CASSPGTFYGYTF

v_call: TRBV7-9
j_call: TRBJ1-2
cdr3_aa: CASSFREVNYGYTF

v_call: TRBV3-1
j_call: NA
cdr3_aa: CASSQAQGVPYEQYF

v_call: TRBV7-2
j_call: NA
cdr3_aa: CASSPPTSAPLGTQYF

v_call: TRBV10-3
j_call: TRBJ2-3
cdr3_aa: CAIRTSGGARNTQYF

v_call: TRBV20-1
j_call: TRBJ2-5
cdr3_aa: CSAIRVWMPGIQETQYF